This note documents a single T cell receptor beta chain sequence. Its cognate antigen is unknown. Ahead of DNA extraction, samples held 1-10 million cryopreserved PBMC each. Run at survey level, the immunoSEQ assay was version v3.0. Sequencing of each sample targeted 40,000-50,000 T-cell genomes. TCRdb keeps only in-frame clones here, not all; method: immunoSEQ multiplex PCR. The sample includes nearly 11,000 clones, approximately 76% of them seen just once. The data are from a study of long-term antiretroviral therapy in people with HIV. Broader study findings: Among HIV repertoires, CDR3 length ranges were narrower than those of controls. Clones that expanded before ART (that is, prior to treatment) dominated the repertoire at all time points.

The specimen was unsorted PBMCs, collected at the start of antiretroviral therapy, before treatment. The receptor was derived from a man aged 25-45 years with HIV.

CDR3 DNA sequence: TGTGCCAGCAGTTACGAAGCGGGAGTTATCTACGAGCAGTACTTC. Translation gives CASSYEAGVIYEQYF. The chain links TRBV6-6 to TRBJ2-7; 8 bases match TRBD2. Germline CDR1 and CDR2: MNHNY and SVGAGI (reference sequence). This CDR3 has 15 amino acids. V dropped 2 bases and J dropped 3; count of bases not matched to a gene: 6.